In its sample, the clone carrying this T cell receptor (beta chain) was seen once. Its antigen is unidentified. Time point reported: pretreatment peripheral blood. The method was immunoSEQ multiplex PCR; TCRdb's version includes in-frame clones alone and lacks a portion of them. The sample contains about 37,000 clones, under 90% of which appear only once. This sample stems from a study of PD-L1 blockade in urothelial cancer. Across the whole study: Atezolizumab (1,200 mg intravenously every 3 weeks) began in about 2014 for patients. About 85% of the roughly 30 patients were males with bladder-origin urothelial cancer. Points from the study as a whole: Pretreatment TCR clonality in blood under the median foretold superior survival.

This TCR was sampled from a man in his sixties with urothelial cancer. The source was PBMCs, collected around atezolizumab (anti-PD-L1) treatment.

The CDR3 sequence is CASSVQGTEAFF. The CDR3 DNA reads as TGTGCCAGTAGCGTACAGGGGACTGAAGCTTTCTTT. The chain is built from TRBV19 and TRBJ1-1, with TRBD1 matching over 7 bases. Germline assignment: CDR1 LNHDA and CDR2 SQIVND (reference sequence). The V segment lost 6 bases and the J segment 5 bases; nucleotides outside the gene matches: 3. The CDR3 spans 12 residues.